This T cell receptor (beta chain) came from a study of blood T cell repertoires in COVID-19. Under the authors' procedure: Amplified reference gene primers provided the basis for estimating nucleated cell counts. The data were produced by immunoSEQ multiplex PCR, yet TCRdb's version contains in-frame clones alone and is incomplete. From that table come the V and J calls and clone size; the DNA was used to work out D and trimming. The data show 250,000 to 300,000 clones, roughly nine tenths seen once. Sequencing used peripheral blood. The receptor comes from a man aged 50-60 years with acute or convalescent COVID-19.

The CDR3 region has the DNA TGTGCCAGCAGCTTGACGGAGGGTCAGCCCCAGCATTTT. Residues: CASSLTEGQPQHF. This chain links TRBV7-9 with TRBJ1-5; D remains ambiguous. This CDR3 is 13 amino acids long. V was clipped by 3 bases and J by 6 bases, with 9 bases between them. Germline V CDR1 and CDR2: SEHNR, FQNEAQ (reference sequence).